The 8 T cell receptor beta chains given below trace back to one sample, sequenced in a study of shared clonotypes between healthy human individuals. The table came from immunoSEQ multiplex PCR; TCRdb's copy has only in-frame clones and leaves some out. Among some 2,000,000 clones, around 96% were seen once, and the ten largest hold around 1.1%. Naive-designated CD8 cells lacked CD45RO, were positively enriched for CCR7, and omitted terminally differentiated effector memory CD45RA+ cells. Sample: naive CD8+ T cells sorted from blood. Receptor source: a man younger than 35 in good health.

The rearrangement uses TRBV10-2 and TRBJ1-1; D remains ambiguous. Trimming removed 4 bases at V and 5 bases at J, with 11 bases between. In germline, CDR1 is WSHSY, CDR2 SAAADI. The CDR3 totals 13 residues. CDR3 loop: CASSGGDGTEAFF. Here the CDR3 DNA reads TGCGCCAGCAGTGGGGGTGATGGAACTGAAGCTTTCTTT.

This chain connects TRBV2 to TRBJ2-7; D is unresolved. Germline CDR1 and CDR2: SNHLY and FYNNEI. V lost 7 bases to trimming and J lost 3 bases, with 22 bases between them. This CDR3 is 16 amino acids long. The CDR3 region is CASTKSDLGLRYEQYF. CDR3 bases: TGTGCCAGCACTAAATCCGACCTAGGGCTACGCTACGAGCAGTACTTC.

This rearrangement joins TRBV28 to TRBJ1-4, with a possible D match to TRBD1 (5 bases). Germline CDR1 is MDHEN and CDR2 is SYDVKM. CDR3 length equals 14 residues. The germline V and J ends were trimmed by 8 bases and 0 bases, with 10 bases remaining between them. The CDR3 coding sequence is TGTGCCAGCGGGGGGGTTGCAACTAATGAAAAACTGTTTTTT. Its protein is CASGGVATNEKLFF. Variable domain in full (rest from reference TRBV28 and TRBJ1-4): DVKVTQSSRYLVKRTGEKVFLECVQDMDHENMFWYRQDPGLGLRLIYFSYDVKMKEKGDIPEGYSVSREKKERFSLILESASTNQTSMYLCASGGVATNEKLFFGSGTQLSVL.

V and J are TRBV20-1 and TRBJ2-5; D is uncertain. The CDR3 extends over 11 amino acids. Germline V gene data show CDR1 as DFQATT and CDR2 as SNEGSKA (reference sequence). Trimming pared 3 bases from V and 8 bases from J, leaving 10 bases between. The CDR3 spells CSARAGDTQYF. The CDR3 DNA reads as TGCAGTGCTAGGGCCGGTGATACCCAGTACTTC.

J is TRBJ2-7 and V is TRBV5-8; D not certain. CDR1 is SGHTS, CDR2 YDEGEE, per germline. CDR3 size: 12 residues. Trimming pared 4 bases from V and 4 bases from J, leaving 9 bases between. The CDR3 region is CASSPTGYEQYF. The CDR3 region has the DNA TGTGCCAGCAGCCCGACCGGGTACGAGCAGTACTTC.

This clone was observed once. V gene TRBV4-1 combines with J gene TRBJ2-7; unclear D gene. The germline CDR1 and CDR2 sequences are MGHRA and YSYEKL. The CDR3 is 17 amino acids. The V end lost 0 bases, the J end lost 0 bases, and 15 bases lay between the germline ends. The CDR3 region has the DNA TGCGCCAGCAGCCAAGAGTCCGCGACAATTAGCTCCTACGAGCAGTACTTC. Amino acids: CASSQESATISSYEQYF.

The rearrangement links TRBV5-4 to TRBJ2-3, with 8 bases aligning to TRBD2. V dropped 0 bases and J dropped 1; count of bases not matched to a gene: 4. The CDR3 has 16 residues. The germline gives CDR1 SGHNT, CDR2 YYREEE (reference sequence). DNA of the CDR3: TGTGCCAGCAGCTTGGGGGCCGGGGGGGGCACAGATACGCAGTATTTT. Translated, it gives CASSLGAGGGTDTQYF.

A note on this clone: Different DNA sequences within this sample yield the same CDR3. The chain carries TRBV7-9 and TRBJ2-7, with unresolved D. Germline CDR1 SEHNR, CDR2 FQNEAQ (reference sequence). The CDR3 runs to 13 residues. V lost 0 bases and J lost 1, with 4 bases in between. The CDR3 DNA reads as TGTGCCAGCAGCTTAGCGGGGTCCTACGAGCAGTACTTC. The encoded protein is CASSLAGSYEQYF.